This TCR beta chain is drawn from a study of blood T cell repertoires in COVID-19. Study as a whole: In each case, the material was cDNA or gDNA derived from T cells, B-cell-depleted T cells, or PBMCs.

The Seattle patients, enrolled during active infection, were followed longitudinally. As processed by the authors: Reference gene primer amplification in the assay estimated nucleated cell counts. Sequenced by immunoSEQ multiplex PCR; TCRdb stores in-frame clones only, minus some. Clone size and V and J calls were adopted from that table, with D and trimming inferred from the DNA. The sample lists some 300,000 clones, about nine tenths occurring once. The sequence was collected from a woman between 50 and 59 years old with COVID-19, enrolled during active disease. The specimen was peripheral blood.

CDR3: CASSIGAVPNTGELFF. The CDR3 nucleotides are TGTGCCAGTAGTATAGGGGCAGTACCGAACACCGGGGAGCTGTTTTTT. The chain uses TRBV19 and TRBJ2-2; the D is unclear. The V gene lost 1 base and the J gene lost 0 bases, with 9 bases spanning the gap. Looked up from germline, CDR1 is LNHDA and CDR2 is SQIVND (reference sequence). The CDR3 contains 16 residues.